This T cell receptor beta chain came from a study of CD8 T cells in Susac syndrome. On the study more broadly: Within the group of sequenced Susac syndrome patients, more than 5 had active disease and eight or nine were in remission.

An amount of RNA that ranged from about 0.45 to 1 ug was reverse transcribed with random hexamers. TCR beta CDR3 was amplified by immunoSEQ covering 54 Vbeta and 13 Jbeta. Each CDR3 protein gets one entry after TCRdb re-called the immunoSEQ multiplex PCR reads with MiXCR. The table lists 150,000 to 200,000 distinct CDR3 sequences, 91% of them singletons, with over 0.075% in the top ten. CDR1 and CDR2 from the germline V gene are MNHEY and SMNVEV (reference sequence). The CDR3 spans 14 residues. Trimming stripped 5 bases from V and 8 bases from J, with 16 bases between. This clonotype appeared a single time.

The origin of this receptor is a human donor with Susac syndrome. Sequencing was performed on CD4+ T cells from PBMCs. The gene calls are TRBV27 and TRBJ2-1; perhaps TRBD1 as D (5 bases). As DNA, the CDR3 is TGTGCCAGCAGTCGTAAACCTCAGGGCGATGAGCAGTTCTTC. This sequence encodes CASSRKPQGDEQFF.